This TCR beta chain came from a study of response to subunit inactivated influenza vaccine. TCRdb ran MiXCR on the RT-PCR reads and lists one entry per CDR3 protein. The sample yields about 700,000 distinct CDR3 sequences, around 16% seen once. Per germline, CDR1 SEHNR and CDR2 FQNEAQ (reference sequence). Trimming cost V 5 bases and J 9 bases, with 26 bases left between them. This CDR3 has 17 residues. This chain uses TRBV7-9 with TRBJ2-1, with a weak D call TRBD2 (6 bases). The TCR comes from a man aged 50-60 years who received an inactivated influenza vaccine. Material: PBMCs from blood, obtained less than 13 days after vaccination. CDR3 coding DNA: TGTGCCAGCAGCGAAGTTCGGAGGGGATGGATTATCAGTGAGCAGTTCTTC. Protein sequence: CASSEVRRGWIISEQFF.